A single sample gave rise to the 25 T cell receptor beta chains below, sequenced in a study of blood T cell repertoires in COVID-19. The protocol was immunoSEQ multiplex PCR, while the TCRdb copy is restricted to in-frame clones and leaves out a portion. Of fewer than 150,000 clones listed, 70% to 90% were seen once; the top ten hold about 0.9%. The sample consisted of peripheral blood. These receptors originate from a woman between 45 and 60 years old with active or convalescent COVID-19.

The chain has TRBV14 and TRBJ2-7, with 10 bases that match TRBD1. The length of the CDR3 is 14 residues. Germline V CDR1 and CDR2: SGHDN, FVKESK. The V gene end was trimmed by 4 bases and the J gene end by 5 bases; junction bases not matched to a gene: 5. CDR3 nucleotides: TGTGCCAGCAGCCGAGACAGGGGGCGGCACGAGCAGTACTTC. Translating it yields CASSRDRGRHEQYF.

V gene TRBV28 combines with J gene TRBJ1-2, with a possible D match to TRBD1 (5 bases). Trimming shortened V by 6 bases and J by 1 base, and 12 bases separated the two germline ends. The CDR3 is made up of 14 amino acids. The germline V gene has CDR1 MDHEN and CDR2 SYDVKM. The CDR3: CASSRAGGNYGYTF. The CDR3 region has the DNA TGTGCCAGCAGCCGAGCGGGGGGTAACTATGGCTACACCTTC.

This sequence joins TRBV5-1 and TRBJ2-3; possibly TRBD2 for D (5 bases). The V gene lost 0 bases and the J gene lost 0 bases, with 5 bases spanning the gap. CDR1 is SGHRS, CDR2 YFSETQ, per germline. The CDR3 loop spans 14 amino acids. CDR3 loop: CASSLGTSTDTQYF. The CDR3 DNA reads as TGCGCCAGCAGCTTGGGGACTAGCACAGATACGCAGTATTTT.

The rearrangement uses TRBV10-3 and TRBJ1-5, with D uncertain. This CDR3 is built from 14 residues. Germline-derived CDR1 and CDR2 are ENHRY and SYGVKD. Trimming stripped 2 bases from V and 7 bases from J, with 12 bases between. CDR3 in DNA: TGTGCCATCAGTGAGGGTCCCAAAACACAGCCCCAGCATTTT. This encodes CAISEGPKTQPQHF.

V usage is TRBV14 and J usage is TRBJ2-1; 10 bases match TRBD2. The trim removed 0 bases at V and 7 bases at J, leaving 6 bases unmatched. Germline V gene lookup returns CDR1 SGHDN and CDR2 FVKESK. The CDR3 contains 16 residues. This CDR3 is CASSQEGSGRSNEQFF. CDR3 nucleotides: TGTGCCAGCAGCCAAGAGGGTAGCGGGAGGTCAAATGAGCAGTTCTTC.

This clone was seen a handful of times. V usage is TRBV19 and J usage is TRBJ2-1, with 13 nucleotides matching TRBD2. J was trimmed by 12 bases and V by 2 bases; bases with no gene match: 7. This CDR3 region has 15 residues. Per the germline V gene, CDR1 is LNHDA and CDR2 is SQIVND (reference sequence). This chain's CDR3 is CASSIRTSGSVGQFF. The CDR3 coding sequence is TGTGCCAGTAGTATACGGACTAGCGGGAGCGTGGGGCAGTTCTTC.

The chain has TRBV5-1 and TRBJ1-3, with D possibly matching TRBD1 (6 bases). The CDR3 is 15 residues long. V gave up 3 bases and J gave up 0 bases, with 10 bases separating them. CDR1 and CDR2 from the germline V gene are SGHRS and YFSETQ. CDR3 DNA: TGCGCCAGCAGCTCGACAGGACTCTCTGGAAACACCATATATTTT. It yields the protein CASSSTGLSGNTIYF.

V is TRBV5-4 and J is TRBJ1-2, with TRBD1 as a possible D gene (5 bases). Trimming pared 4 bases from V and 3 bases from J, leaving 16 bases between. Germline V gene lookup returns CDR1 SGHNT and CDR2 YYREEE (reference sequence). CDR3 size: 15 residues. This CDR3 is CASSPGGRGDYGYTF. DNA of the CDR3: TGTGCCAGCAGCCCGGGGGGGAGGGGTGACTATGGCTACACCTTC.

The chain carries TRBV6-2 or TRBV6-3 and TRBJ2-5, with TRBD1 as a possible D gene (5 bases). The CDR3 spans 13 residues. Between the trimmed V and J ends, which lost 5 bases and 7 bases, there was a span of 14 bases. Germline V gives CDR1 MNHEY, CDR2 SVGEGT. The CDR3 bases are TGTGCCAGCAGTCACCGGCGCCAGGGGACCCAGTACTTC. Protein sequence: CASSHRRQGTQYF.

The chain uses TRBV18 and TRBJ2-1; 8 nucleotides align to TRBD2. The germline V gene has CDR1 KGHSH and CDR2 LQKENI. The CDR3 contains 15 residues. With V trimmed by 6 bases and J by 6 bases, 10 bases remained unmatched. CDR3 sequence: CASSQRERDPNEQFF. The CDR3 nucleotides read TGTGCCAGCTCCCAGCGGGAGAGGGACCCCAATGAGCAGTTCTTC. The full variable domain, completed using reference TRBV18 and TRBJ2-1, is NAGVMQNPRHLVRRRGQEARLRCSPMKGHSHVYWYRQLPEEGLKFMVYLQKENIIDESGMPKERFSAEFPKEGPSILRIQQVVRGDSAAYFCASSQRERDPNEQFFGPGTRLTVL.

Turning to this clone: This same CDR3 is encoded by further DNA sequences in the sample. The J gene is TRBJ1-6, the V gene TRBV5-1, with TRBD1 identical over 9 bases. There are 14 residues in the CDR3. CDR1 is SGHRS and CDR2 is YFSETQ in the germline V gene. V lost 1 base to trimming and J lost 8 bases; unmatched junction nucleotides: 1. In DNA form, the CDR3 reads TGCGCCAGCAGCTTGCGGGACAGGGATTCACCCCTCCACTTT. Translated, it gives CASSLRDRDSPLHF.

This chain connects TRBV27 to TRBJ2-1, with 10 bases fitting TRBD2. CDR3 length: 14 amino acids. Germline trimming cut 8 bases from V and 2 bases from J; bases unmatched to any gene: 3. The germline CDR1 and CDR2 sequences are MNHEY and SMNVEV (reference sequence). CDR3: CASGTSEPYNEQFF. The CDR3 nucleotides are TGTGCCAGCGGGACTAGCGAGCCCTACAATGAGCAGTTCTTC.

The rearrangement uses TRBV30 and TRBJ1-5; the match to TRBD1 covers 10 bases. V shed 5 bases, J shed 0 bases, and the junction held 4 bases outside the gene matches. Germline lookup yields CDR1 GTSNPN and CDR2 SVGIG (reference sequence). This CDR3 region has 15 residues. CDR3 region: CAWGTGDYSNQPQHF. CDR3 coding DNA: TGTGCCTGGGGGACAGGGGATTATAGCAATCAGCCCCAGCATTTT.

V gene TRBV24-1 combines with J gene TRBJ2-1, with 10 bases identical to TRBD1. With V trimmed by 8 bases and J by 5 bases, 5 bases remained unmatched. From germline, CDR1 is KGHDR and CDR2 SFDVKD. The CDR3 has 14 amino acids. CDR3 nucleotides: TGTGCCACCACTGACAGGGGGCCCCACAATGAGCAGTTCTTC. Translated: CATTDRGPHNEQFF.

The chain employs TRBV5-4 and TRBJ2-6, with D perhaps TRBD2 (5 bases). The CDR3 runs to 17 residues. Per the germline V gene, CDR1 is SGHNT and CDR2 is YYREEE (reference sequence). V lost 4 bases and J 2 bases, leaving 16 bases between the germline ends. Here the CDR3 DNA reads TGTGCCAGCAGCGCGGGTATCGGCACTACTGGGGCCAACGTCCTGACTTTC. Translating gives CASSAGIGTTGANVLTF. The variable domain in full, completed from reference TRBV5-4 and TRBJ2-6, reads ETGVTQSPTHLIKTRGQQVTLRCSSQSGHNTVSWYQQALGQGPQFIFQYYREEENGRGNFPPRFSGLQFPNYSSELNVNALELDDSALYLCASSAGIGTTGANVLTFGAGSRLTVL.

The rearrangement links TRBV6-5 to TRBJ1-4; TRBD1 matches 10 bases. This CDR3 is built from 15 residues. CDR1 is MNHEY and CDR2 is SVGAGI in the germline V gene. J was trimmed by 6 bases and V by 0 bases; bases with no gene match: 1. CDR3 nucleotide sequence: TGTGCCAGCAGTTACTCTGGGACAGGGGATGAAAAACTGTTTTTT. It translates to CASSYSGTGDEKLFF.

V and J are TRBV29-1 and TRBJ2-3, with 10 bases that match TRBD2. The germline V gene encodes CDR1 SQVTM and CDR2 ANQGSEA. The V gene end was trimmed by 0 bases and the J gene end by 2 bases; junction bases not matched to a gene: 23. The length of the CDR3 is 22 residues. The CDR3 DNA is TGCAGCGTTGAAGATCCCTTTACTGCCGGGACTAGCGATAGGCCTTCCACAGATACGCAGTATTTT. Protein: CSVEDPFTAGTSDRPSTDTQYF.

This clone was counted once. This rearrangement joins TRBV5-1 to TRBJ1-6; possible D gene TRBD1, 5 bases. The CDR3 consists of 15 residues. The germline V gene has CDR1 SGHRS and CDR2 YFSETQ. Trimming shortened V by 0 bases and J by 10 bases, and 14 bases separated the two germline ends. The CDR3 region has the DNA TGCGCCAGCAGCTTGGAAGGGCAGGGTGGCTCACCCCTCCACTTT. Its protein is CASSLEGQGGSPLHF.

CDR3 amino acids: CASSFRGRLEQYF. CDR3 in DNA: TGTGCCAGCAGTTTCAGGGGGAGGCTCGAGCAGTACTTC. The V and J genes are TRBV6-4 and TRBJ2-7; tentatively, D is TRBD1 (7 bases). Trimming shortened V by 5 bases and J by 6 bases, and 14 bases separated the two germline ends. Germline assignment: CDR1 MRHNA and CDR2 SNTAGT. The CDR3 runs to 13 residues.

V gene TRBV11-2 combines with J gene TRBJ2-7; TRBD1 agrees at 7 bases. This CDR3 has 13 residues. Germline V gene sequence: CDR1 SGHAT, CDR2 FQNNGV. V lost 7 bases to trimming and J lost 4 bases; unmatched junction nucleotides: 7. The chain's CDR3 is CASTAGQDYEQYF. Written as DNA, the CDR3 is TGTGCCAGCACCGCTGGACAGGATTACGAGCAGTACTTC.

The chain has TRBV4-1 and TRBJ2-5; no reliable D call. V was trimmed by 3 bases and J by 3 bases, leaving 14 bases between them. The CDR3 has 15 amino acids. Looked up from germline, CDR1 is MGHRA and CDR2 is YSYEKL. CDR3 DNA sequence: TGCGCCAGCAGCCAGGGCCCGGCGCCTAAAGAGACCCAGTACTTC. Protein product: CASSQGPAPKETQYF.

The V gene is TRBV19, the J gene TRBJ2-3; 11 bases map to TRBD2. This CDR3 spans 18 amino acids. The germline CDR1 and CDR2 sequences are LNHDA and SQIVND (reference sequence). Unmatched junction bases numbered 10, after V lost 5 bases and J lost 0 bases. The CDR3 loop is CASSGGTSGHPSTDTQYF. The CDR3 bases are TGTGCCAGTAGTGGCGGGACTAGCGGACACCCTAGCACAGATACGCAGTATTTT.

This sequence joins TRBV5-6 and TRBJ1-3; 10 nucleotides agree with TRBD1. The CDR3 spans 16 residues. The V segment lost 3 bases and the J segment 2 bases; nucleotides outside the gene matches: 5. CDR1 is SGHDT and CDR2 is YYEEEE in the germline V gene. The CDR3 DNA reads TGTGCCAGCAGCTGGGACAGGGGCATGGCTGGAAACACCATATATTTT. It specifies CASSWDRGMAGNTIYF.

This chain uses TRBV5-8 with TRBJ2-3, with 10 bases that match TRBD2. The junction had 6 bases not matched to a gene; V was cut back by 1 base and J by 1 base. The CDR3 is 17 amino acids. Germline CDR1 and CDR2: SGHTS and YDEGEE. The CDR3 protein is CASSLPILAGRTDTQYF. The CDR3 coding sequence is TGTGCCAGCAGCTTGCCAATACTAGCGGGACGCACAGATACGCAGTATTTT.

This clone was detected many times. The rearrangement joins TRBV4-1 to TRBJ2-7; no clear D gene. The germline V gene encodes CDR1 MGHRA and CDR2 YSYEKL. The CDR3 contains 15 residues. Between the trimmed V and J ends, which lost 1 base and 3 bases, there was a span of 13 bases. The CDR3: CASSQVAEANYEQYF. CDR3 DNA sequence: TGCGCCAGCAGCCAAGTTGCGGAAGCTAACTACGAGCAGTACTTC.